The clone carrying this T cell receptor beta chain has a count of ten or more. This CDR3 spans 16 amino acids. Germline CDR1 reads SGHDT; CDR2 reads YYEEEE. Trimming shortened V by 1 base and J by 4 bases, and 17 bases separated the two germline ends. This sample is part of a study of early T cells in non-severe SARS-CoV-2 infection. Each single cDNA molecule received a unique molecular identifier. TCRdb redid the calling of the 5' RACE reads with MiXCR, one entry per CDR3 protein. Of around 30,000 distinct CDR3 sequences listed, roughly 5.1% are singletons. The rearrangement joins TRBV5-6 to TRBJ1-2; D not certain. Source material: whole blood. The receptor comes from an adult who was a healthcare worker with PCR-confirmed SARS-CoV-2 infection or an uninfected control (not recorded which). In DNA, the CDR3 is TGTGCCAGCAGCTTGTCAGAGGAGCGGAATCGCTATGGCTACACCTTC. Its translation is CASSLSEERNRYGYTF.